The 5 T cell receptor beta chains given below trace back to one sample, sequenced in a study of T cell clonality in common variable immunodeficiency. TCRdb's table, derived via immunoSEQ multiplex PCR, lists solely in-frame clones and lacks some. Observed in the sample are 52,000 or so clones, none of them singletons. Sequenced material: peripheral blood mononuclear cells. The origin of the receptors is a person aged 18-70 years in good health.

This clone was recorded many times. The read finishes 3 residues shy of the CDR3 end, and the germline J gene is used to complete it. This sequence joins TRBV2 and TRBJ2-6; D might be TRBD1 (5 bases). Germline CDR1 and CDR2: SNHLY and FYNNEI. Trimming took 5 bases from V and 0 from J, leaving 8 bases between them. This CDR3 has 15 amino acids. The CDR3 bases that were read are TGTGCCAGCAGTTCAGACAGCTCTGGGGCCAACGTC. Its translation: CASSSDSSGANV. The full CDR3 reads CASSSDSSGANVLTF. The full variable domain, with the rest looked up from reference TRBV2 and TRBJ2-6, is EPEVTQTPSHQVTQMGQEVILRCVPISNHLYFYWYRQILGQKVEFLVSFYNNEISEKSEIFDDQFSVERPDGSNFTLKIRSTKLEDSAMYFCASSSDSSGANVLTFGAGSRLTVL.

This clone was detected many times. With the read ending 3 residues before the CDR3 end, the germline J gene is used to fill in that end. The chain carries TRBV28 and TRBJ2-5, with 10 bases matching TRBD1. The CDR3 consists of 14 residues. Trimming removed 6 bases from V and 6 bases from J; junction bases left unmatched: 7. CDR1 and CDR2 from the germline V gene are MDHEN and SYDVKM. The sequenced CDR3 bases are TGTGCCAGCAGGGCGACAGGGGGCATGAAGACC. Its protein is CASRATGGMKT. The full CDR3 sequence reads CASRATGGMKTQYF. Full variable domain (rest looked up from reference TRBV28 and TRBJ2-5): DVKVTQSSRYLVKRTGEKVFLECVQDMDHENMFWYRQDPGLGLRLIYFSYDVKMKEKGDIPEGYSVSREKKERFSLILESASTNQTSMYLCASRATGGMKTQYFGPGTRLLVL.

Concerning this clone: The read halts 3 residues ahead of the CDR3 end, with the missing end drawn from the germline J gene. The genes are TRBV19 and TRBJ1-4, with 7 bases identical to TRBD1. The CDR3 contains 16 residues. Germline CDR1 is LNHDA and CDR2 is SQIVND (reference sequence). The sequenced CDR3 bases are TGTGCCAGTAGTGCCCTCCCCCAGGGGGTACTCGGACCA. Residues: CASSALPQGVLGP. The complete CDR3 sequence is CASSALPQGVLGPLFF. The full variable domain, completed using reference TRBV19 and TRBJ1-4, is DGGITQSPKYLFRKEGQNVTLSCEQNLNHDAMYWYRQDPGQGLRLIYYSQIVNDFQKGDIAEGYSVSREKKESFPLTVTSAQKNPTAFYLCASSALPQGVLGPLFFGSGTQLSVL.

This clone was picked up many times. The read gets to within 3 residues of the CDR3 end, and the germline J gene fills in the rest. V gene TRBV5-1 combines with J gene TRBJ2-1, with TRBD2 matching over 9 bases. This CDR3 has 15 amino acids. Germline-derived CDR1 and CDR2 are SGHRS and YFSETQ. V was clipped by 0 bases and J by 6 bases; unmatched bases: 4. CDR3 protein: CASSLEAGGFNEQFF. Partial CDR3 DNA: TGCGCCAGCAGCTTGGAAGCGGGGGGCTTCAATGAG.

This clone was recorded many times. Sequencing ends 3 residues short of the CDR3 end; the germline J gene provides the rest. J is TRBJ1-2 and V is TRBV11-2, with 7 positions matching TRBD1. Germline V gene sequence: CDR1 SGHAT, CDR2 FQNNGV. The CDR3 consists of 14 residues. Germline trimming cut 0 bases from V and 4 bases from J; bases unmatched to any gene: 2. The CDR3: CASSLETGPYGYTF. Partial CDR3 DNA: TGTGCCAGCAGCTTAGAGACAGGGCCCTATGGC.